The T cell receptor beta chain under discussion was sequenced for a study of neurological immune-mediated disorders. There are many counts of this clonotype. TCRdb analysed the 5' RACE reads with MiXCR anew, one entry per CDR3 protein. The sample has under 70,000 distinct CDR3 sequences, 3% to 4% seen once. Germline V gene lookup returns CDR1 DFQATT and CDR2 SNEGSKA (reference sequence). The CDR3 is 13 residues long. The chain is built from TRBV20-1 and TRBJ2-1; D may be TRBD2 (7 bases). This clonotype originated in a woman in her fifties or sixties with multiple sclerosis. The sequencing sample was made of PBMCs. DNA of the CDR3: TGCGGAGGGCGGGGGCGTAACATCTATGAGCAGTTCTTC. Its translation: CGGRGRNIYEQFF.